What follows are 7 T cell receptor beta chains derived from one specimen sequenced in a study of post-analysis software for immune sequencing data. Whole-study findings and limits: Among roughly five TRBV segments more frequent in patients than controls were TRBV5-6, TRBV5-1 and TRBV20-1.

Their specific antigens are unknown. Incorporated into the TCR beta cDNA libraries were unique molecular identifiers, which served to reduce PCR and sequencing biases. From the PCR reads, TCRdb called clonotypes with MiXCR, one entry per CDR3 protein. The profile shows about 500,000 distinct CDR3 sequences, over 35% of them singletons. Sequencing was carried out using blood. These receptors all come from a girl aged 10-17 years with multiple sclerosis.

Points on this clonotype: An end of the junction does not agree with germline; a read error may underlie this. The chain links TRBV20-1 to TRBJ2-6; a weak D match, TRBD1 (5 bases). The germline V gene has CDR1 DFQATT and CDR2 SNEGSKA (reference sequence). The CDR3 has 15 residues. In nucleotides, the CDR3 is TGCAGTGCTAGAGTTGGGGTCTATGGGGCCAACGCCCTGACTTTC. It codes for CSARVGVYGANALTF.

This clonotype came up once. This chain links TRBV25-1 with TRBJ2-1, with D hard to call. Germline CDR1 MGHDK, CDR2 SYGVNS. Trimming stripped 2 bases from V and 7 bases from J, with 21 bases between. CDR3 size: 17 residues. The CDR3 DNA reads as TGTGCCAGCAGTGAAGGGTCCGGGTCTAAGGGAACGAATGAGCAGTTCTTC. Its translation is CASSEGSGSKGTNEQFF.

The gene calls are TRBV20-1 and TRBJ2-3; TRBD2 matches at 13 bases. This CDR3 comprises 16 residues. Germline V lookup: CDR1 DFQATT, CDR2 SNEGSKA (reference sequence). With V trimmed by 2 bases and J by 3 bases, 5 bases remained unmatched. The CDR3: CSARTSGRALTDTQYF. Written as DNA, the CDR3 is TGCAGTGCTAGAACTAGCGGGAGGGCGTTGACAGATACGCAGTATTTT.

The chain recombines TRBV28 with TRBJ1-1, with D possibly being TRBD1 (5 bases). This CDR3 contains 18 residues. Per germline, CDR1 MDHEN and CDR2 SYDVKM. The ends were cut back, 5 bases at V and 5 bases at J, with 27 bases in the middle. Here the CDR3 DNA reads TGTGCCAGCAGTGTTAGGTTTGGAGGCCCCTTGAAGGGGACTGAAGCTTTCTTT. Translated: CASSVRFGGPLKGTEAFF.

The chain couples TRBV6-5 to TRBJ2-5; 7 bases match TRBD2. Near its end, the DNA agrees better with TRBJ2-7, so the J call may be wrong. The length of the CDR3 is 15 residues. Germline V gives CDR1 MNHEY, CDR2 SVGAGI. CDR3 region: CASSQLGGRAYEQYF. CDR3 in DNA: TGTGCCAGCAGTCAACTAGGAGGGAGGGCCTACGAGCAGTACTTC.

This sequence joins TRBV11-3 and TRBJ2-1; D might be TRBD2 (5 bases). The germline gives CDR1 SGHNT, CDR2 YENEEA. Trimming removed 5 bases at V and 0 bases at J, with 14 bases between. This CDR3 has 16 amino acids. The CDR3 DNA is TGTGCCAGCAGCCATGGGAGTTTCAGCTCCTACAATGAGCAGTTCTTC. Its translation is CASSHGSFSSYNEQFF.

This clonotype was detected ten times or more. The junction differs from germline at one of its ends, possibly a read error. The CDR3 DNA sequence: TGCGCCAGCAGCTCGGGACTAGCCACCTACGAGCAGTACTTC. Translating gives CASSSGLATYEQYF. The rearrangement joins TRBV28 to TRBJ2-7; 9 bases line up with TRBD2. The germline V gene has CDR1 MDHEN and CDR2 SYDVKM. The length of the CDR3 is 14 residues.